This record covers a single T cell receptor beta chain. Authors' analysis steps: The authors estimated nucleated cell counts from reference gene primer amplification. TCRdb's table, derived via immunoSEQ multiplex PCR, lists solely in-frame clones and lacks some. D and trimming were read from the DNA, whereas the V and J calls and clone size are those reported in that table. The sample lists 50,000 to 75,000 clones; 75% to 95% were seen once. This sample is part of a study of blood T cell repertoires in COVID-19. In the study overall: Sources were T cells, B-cell-depleted T cells, or PBMCs; the material itself was cDNA or gDNA.

This TCR came from a human donor in a cohort sampled during active COVID-19. The sample consisted of peripheral blood.

The CDR3 loop reads CASSQGGGPNTEAFF. In nucleotides, the CDR3 is TGTGCCAGTAGCCAAGGGGGGGGCCCGAACACTGAAGCTTTCTTT. The chain combines TRBV19 with TRBJ1-1, with D possibly matching TRBD1 (6 bases). This CDR3 has 15 amino acids. Trimming left V 6 bases short and J 1 base short, with 15 bases between. Germline lookup yields CDR1 LNHDA and CDR2 SQIVND (reference sequence).